The 29 T cell receptor beta chains given below trace back to one sample, sequenced in a study of Graves' ophthalmopathy and Graves' hyperthyroidism. The authors amplified TCR beta CDR3 regions from RNA transcripts. First-round RT-PCR relied on HTBI primers, and a second-round multiplex PCR came next. TCRdb analysed the multiplex PCR reads with MiXCR anew, one entry per CDR3 protein. The sample carries 350,000 to 450,000 distinct CDR3 sequences, around 17% recorded once. Material for sequencing was peripheral blood. The receptors here all came from a woman aged 18 to 35 with Graves' ophthalmopathy.

This clonotype was recorded at least ten times. V usage is TRBV7-2 and J usage is TRBJ2-4; TRBD1 matches 11 bases. Germline-derived CDR1 and CDR2 are SGHTA and FQGNSA. CDR3 size: 16 residues. The ends lost 0 bases at V and 7 bases at J; junction bases unmatched: 5. CDR3 loop: CASSLAGTGGLNIQYF. The CDR3 DNA sequence: TGTGCCAGCAGCTTAGCTGGGACAGGGGGTTTGAACATTCAGTACTTC.

This clonotype was counted many times. The chain recombines TRBV6-5 with TRBJ2-6; D is unclear. The CDR3 loop spans 16 amino acids. Germline CDR1 reads MNHEY; CDR2 reads SVGAGI. Trimming pared 0 bases from V and 4 bases from J, leaving 10 bases between. CDR3 sequence (DNA): TGTGCCAGCAGTTACTCGCAGGTGCCGGGGGCCAACGTCCTGACTTTC. This translates into CASSYSQVPGANVLTF.

The table lists this clonotype with many counts. CDR3 region: CAWDSPGNIQYF. The CDR3 DNA reads TGTGCCTGGGACTCTCCAGGGAACATTCAGTACTTC. V gene TRBV30 combines with J gene TRBJ2-4, with TRBD1 as a possible D gene (5 bases). V lost 5 bases, J lost 7 bases, and 12 bases lay in between. CDR3 size: 12 residues. From germline, CDR1 is GTSNPN and CDR2 SVGIG (reference sequence).

Ten or more counts support this clonotype. The chain carries TRBV7-2 and TRBJ2-7; 11 positions agree with TRBD2. With 4 bases clipped from V and 2 bases from J, the junction kept 7 bases outside the gene matches. The CDR3 length is 16 residues. Germline V gene lookup returns CDR1 SGHTA and CDR2 FQGNSA. The CDR3: CASSSPSTSGTYEQYF. For the CDR3, the DNA is TGTGCCAGCAGCTCCCCTTCGACTAGCGGGACCTACGAGCAGTACTTC.

This clonotype was observed a handful of times. V gene TRBV5-1 combines with J gene TRBJ1-2, with 7 nucleotides matching TRBD1. Germline V gene sequence: CDR1 SGHRS, CDR2 YFSETQ. V was pared by 3 bases and J by 8 bases, with 10 bases of the junction left unmatched. The CDR3 consists of 14 residues. In nucleotides, the CDR3 is TGCGCCAGCAGCTCCTTTCTACAGGGGAAAGGCTACACCTTC. Its protein product is CASSSFLQGKGYTF.

This clonotype was detected many times. The chain has TRBV12-3 or TRBV12-4 and TRBJ1-1; maybe TRBD1 (6 bases). The V end lost 5 bases, the J end lost 3 bases, and 13 bases lay between the germline ends. The CDR3 consists of 14 residues. CDR3 in DNA: TGTGCCAGCAGTCAGGAGGGGGGGTACACTGAAGCTTTCTTT. Its protein is CASSQEGGYTEAFF.

This clonotype was counted many times. This chain connects TRBV4-2 to TRBJ2-5, with unresolved D. In germline, CDR1 is LGHNA, CDR2 YNFKEQ. CDR3 length equals 15 residues. Trimming left V 4 bases short and J 2 bases short, with 14 bases between. The CDR3 sequence: CASSPRLWIQETQYF. Here the CDR3 DNA reads TGTGCCAGCAGCCCCAGGCTGTGGATTCAAGAGACCCAGTACTTC.

This clonotype was seen at least ten times. The genes are TRBV30 and TRBJ1-2; the D gene is possibly TRBD1 (5 bases). The CDR3 extends over 13 amino acids. Trimming took 2 bases from V and 4 from J, leaving 11 bases between them. Germline V gene sequence: CDR1 GTSNPN, CDR2 SVGIG (reference sequence). The CDR3 DNA follows: TGTGCCTGGAGTCCTCAGACAGTCTATGGCTACACCTTC. Its protein is CAWSPQTVYGYTF.

At least ten counts were recorded for this clonotype. The chain couples TRBV27 to TRBJ1-5, with unresolved D. CDR1 is MNHEY and CDR2 is SMNVEV in the germline V gene (reference sequence). The V gene lost 7 bases and the J gene lost 7 bases, with 5 bases spanning the gap. The CDR3 is 10 residues long. The CDR3 loop reads CASNQQPQHF. The CDR3 DNA follows: TGTGCCAGCAACCAACAGCCCCAGCATTTT.

This clonotype occurred many times. The J gene is TRBJ2-7, the V gene TRBV20-1; 10 bases are shared with TRBD2. J gave up 0 bases and V 6 bases, and 8 bases lay outside the gene matches. CDR3 length: 15 residues. Per germline, CDR1 DFQATT and CDR2 SNEGSKA (reference sequence). The CDR3 here is CSAAGLAMSSYEQYF. The CDR3, as DNA: TGCAGTGCAGCGGGACTAGCGATGAGCTCCTACGAGCAGTACTTC.

This clonotype was observed many times. This chain connects TRBV28 to TRBJ2-4; TRBD1 aligns across 8 bases. This CDR3 spans 19 amino acids. The trim removed 4 bases at V and 4 bases at J, leaving 18 bases unmatched. Germline V CDR1 and CDR2: MDHEN, SYDVKM. DNA of the CDR3: TGTGCCAGCAGTTCGACCGGGGGACAGGCCTTCGGAGCAAAAAACATTCAGTACTTC. It is translated as CASSSTGGQAFGAKNIQYF.

The chain is built from TRBV12-3 or TRBV12-4 and TRBJ2-7; 9 nucleotides agree with TRBD2. The CDR3 runs 15 residues. The trim removed 5 bases at V and 1 base at J, leaving 6 bases unmatched. This CDR3 reads CASSTNSGSSYEQYF. As DNA, the CDR3 is TGTGCCAGCAGTACGAATAGCGGGAGTTCCTACGAGCAGTACTTC.

This clonotype has ten or more counts. V is TRBV12-3 or TRBV12-4 and J is TRBJ2-7; TRBD1 agrees at 8 bases. This CDR3 comprises 13 residues. With V trimmed by 6 bases and J by 2 bases, 3 bases remained unmatched. CDR3 sequence (DNA): TGTGCCAGCAGGGGACAGGTAACCTACGAGCAGTACTTC. Its protein is CASRGQVTYEQYF.

J is TRBJ1-2 and V is TRBV12-3 or TRBV12-4, with D possibly TRBD1 on 6 matching bases. The CDR3 sequence is 14 residues long. The germline V and J ends were trimmed by 3 bases and 4 bases, with 12 bases remaining between them. In DNA, the CDR3 is TGTGCCAGCAGTTTCGTCAGCAGGGGCTATGGCTACACCTTC. Protein sequence: CASSFVSRGYGYTF.

Ten or more counts support this clonotype. This clone may be a read error of a much larger clone one base away. The chain combines TRBV7-8 with TRBJ1-1, with D possibly matching TRBD1 (6 bases). Germline V lookup: CDR1 SGHVS, CDR2 FQNEAQ. There are 16 residues in the CDR3. CDR3 loop: CASSLDSLGAPPEASF. CDR3 bases: TGTGCCAGCAGCTTAGATAGTCTGGGGGCCCCCCCTGAAGCTTCCTTT.

V usage is TRBV6-1 and J usage is TRBJ2-7; D gene unclear. This CDR3 has 13 amino acids. In germline, CDR1 is MNHNS, CDR2 SASEGT. Trimming took off 5 bases at V and 5 bases at J, with 13 bases between the two ends. DNA of the CDR3: TGTGCCAGCAGTCCCCAACTCCGGGACGAGCAGTACTTC. Amino acids: CASSPQLRDEQYF.

This clonotype was seen at least ten times. The chain has TRBV6-1 and TRBJ2-4, with a weak D call TRBD1 (6 bases). The germline gives CDR1 MNHNS, CDR2 SASEGT. This CDR3 is 17 amino acids long. V was shortened by 4 bases and J by 1 base, with 17 bases between the two germline ends. In DNA form, the CDR3 reads TGTGCCAGCAGTGCCGGCCAGGGGAGTGGCGCCAAAAACATTCAGTACTTC. Protein sequence: CASSAGQGSGAKNIQYF.

This clonotype was recorded at least ten times. V usage is TRBV7-2 and J usage is TRBJ2-2, with 7 nucleotides matching TRBD1. Losses at the gene ends were 5 bases for V and 4 bases for J; bases not matched to a gene: 1. Per the germline V gene, CDR1 is SGHTA and CDR2 is FQGNSA. The CDR3 consists of 13 residues. The DNA of the CDR3 is TGTGCCAGCAGCCGGGACAGCACCGGGGAGCTGTTTTTT. Translation: CASSRDSTGELFF.

There are many counts of this clonotype. V and J are TRBV7-8 and TRBJ2-5; 9 nucleotides line up with TRBD1. CDR1 and CDR2 (germline): SGHVS, FQNEAQ. CDR3 length equals 16 residues. V lost 0 bases and J lost 2; bases outside the gene matches: 4. Written as DNA, the CDR3 is TGTGCCAGCAGCTTAGCGACGGGGACAGGGCAAGAGACCCAGTACTTC. Translated: CASSLATGTGQETQYF.

This clonotype was seen more than once but under ten times. The J gene is TRBJ1-1, the V gene TRBV28; D gene unclear. Trimming removed 6 bases at V and 1 base at J, with 9 bases between. Germline V lookup: CDR1 MDHEN, CDR2 SYDVKM. The CDR3 sequence is 13 residues long. CDR3 coding DNA: TGTGCCAGCAGGACGGCTCGGAACACTGAAGCTTTCTTT. Translated: CASRTARNTEAFF.

This clonotype was counted at least ten times. This rearrangement joins TRBV28 to TRBJ2-7; D is unclear. Germline V gene sequence: CDR1 MDHEN, CDR2 SYDVKM. The CDR3 runs to 13 residues. V was shortened by 11 bases and J by 2 bases, with 16 bases between the two germline ends. The DNA of the CDR3 is TGTGCCTCCTGTTCCGCATCCCCCTACGAGCAGTACTTC. Residues: CASCSASPYEQYF. Complete variable domain (other parts from reference TRBV28 and TRBJ2-7): DVKVTQSSRYLVKRTGEKVFLECVQDMDHENMFWYRQDPGLGLRLIYFSYDVKMKEKGDIPEGYSVSREKKERFSLILESASTNQTSMYLCASCSASPYEQYFGPGTRLTVT.

To note about this clonotype: This clone may be a read error of a much larger clone one base away. The gene calls are TRBV3-1 and TRBJ2-4, with 10 nucleotides matching TRBD1. V lost 3 bases to trimming and J lost 5 bases; unmatched junction nucleotides: 10. There are 17 residues in the CDR3. In germline, CDR1 is LGHDT, CDR2 YNNKEL (reference sequence). The CDR3 nucleotides read TGTGCCAGCAGCCACGGCGACAGGGGGCTAACCGAAAACATTCAGTACTTC. This encodes CASSHGDRGLTENIQYF.

This clonotype was observed at least ten times. V gene TRBV5-6 combines with J gene TRBJ1-3; D unclear. From germline, CDR1 is SGHDT and CDR2 YYEEEE. V gave up 0 bases and J gave up 7 bases, with 14 bases separating them. There are 15 residues in the CDR3. In DNA, the CDR3 is TGTGCCAGCAGCTTGGCGCCAACCAAAGGGAACACCATATATTTT. Protein: CASSLAPTKGNTIYF.

This clonotype was observed at least ten times. The chain recombines TRBV27 with TRBJ2-7; 7 bases map to TRBD2. The length of the CDR3 is 15 residues. The V gene end was trimmed by 8 bases and the J gene end by 7 bases; junction bases not matched to a gene: 17. CDR1 and CDR2 from the germline V gene are MNHEY and SMNVEV (reference sequence). CDR3 in amino acids: CASRASGTGVDEQYF. DNA for the CDR3: TGTGCCAGCCGAGCAAGCGGGACGGGTGTAGATGAGCAGTACTTC.

This clonotype was seen repeatedly, ten times or more. This chain uses TRBV6-2 or TRBV6-3 with TRBJ2-7; unclear D gene. Germline V lookup: CDR1 MNHEY, CDR2 SVGEGT. The V gene lost 6 bases and the J gene lost 4 bases, with 10 bases spanning the gap. The CDR3 runs 12 residues. CDR3 region: CASSRIEYEQYF. The CDR3 DNA reads as TGTGCCAGCAGCCGTATCGAGTACGAGCAGTACTTC.

This clonotype was counted at least ten times. V is TRBV7-2 and J is TRBJ2-5; D gene uncertain. Germline-derived CDR1 and CDR2 are SGHTA and FQGNSA. V was pared by 0 bases and J by 7 bases, with 12 bases between. The CDR3 runs to 14 residues. CDR3 in DNA: TGTGCCAGCAGCTTAGCTACGGAGCTAGGGACCCAGTACTTC. Translating gives CASSLATELGTQYF.

This clonotype was counted at least ten times. The chain is built from TRBV6-5 and TRBJ2-2; no reliable D call. The CDR3 is made up of 13 amino acids. Per the germline V gene, CDR1 is MNHEY and CDR2 is SVGAGI. Trimming removed 4 bases at V and 6 bases at J, with 9 bases between. CDR3 bases: TGTGCCAGCAGTTTAGTTGTGGCCGGGGAGCTGTTTTTT. Translation: CASSLVVAGELFF.

Only a few counts were recorded for this clonotype. V and J are TRBV4-2 and TRBJ2-6; TRBD1 agrees at 12 bases. The CDR3 runs 20 residues. The V gene end was trimmed by 4 bases and the J gene end by 2 bases; junction bases not matched to a gene: 12. Germline V gene lookup returns CDR1 LGHNA and CDR2 YNFKEQ. Here the CDR3 DNA reads TGTGCCAGCAGCCCCCGGGACAGGGGGCGATTGTCTGCTGGGGCCAACGTCCTGACTTTC. Its protein product is CASSPRDRGRLSAGANVLTF.

This clonotype was counted ten times or more. The V call is TRBV6-5, the J call TRBJ2-5, with TRBD2 as a possible D gene (6 bases). The CDR3 is made up of 13 amino acids. The V gene lost 9 bases and the J gene lost 5 bases, with 16 bases spanning the gap. Germline CDR1 reads MNHEY; CDR2 reads SVGAGI. The CDR3 region has the DNA TGTGCCAGTGGGGGGTGGTACGGGGAGACCCAGTACTTC. It codes for CASGGWYGETQYF.